Presented here are 15 T cell receptor beta chains from one specimen sequenced in a study of T cell changes during pregnancy in multiple sclerosis. Only in-frame clones appear in the TCRdb table, and some are missing; sequencing was by immunoSEQ multiplex PCR. The table includes tens of thousands of clones, 88% detected once. The source material was CD4+ T cells from peripheral blood mononuclear cells, sampled in the second trimester of pregnancy. These receptors were obtained from a female donor with multiple sclerosis, enrolled in a pregnancy study.

This clone was detected only once. The V and J genes are TRBV9 and TRBJ1-4, with 7 positions matching TRBD1. J was trimmed by 6 bases and V by 3 bases; bases with no gene match: 8. The germline gives CDR1 SGDLS, CDR2 YYNGEE. This CDR3 region has 15 residues. CDR3 sequence reads: CASSATGEAYEKLFF. The CDR3 DNA reads as TGTGCCAGCAGCGCCACAGGGGAGGCGTATGAAAAACTGTTTTTT. Drawing the rest from reference TRBV9 and TRBJ1-4, the complete variable domain is DSGVTQTPKHLITATGQRVTLRCSPRSGDLSVYWYQQSLDQGLQFLIQYYNGEERAKGNILERFSAQQFPDLHSELNLSSLELGDSALYFCASSATGEAYEKLFFGSGTQLSVL.

The chain is built from TRBV6-5 and TRBJ1-2, with D possibly matching TRBD1 (6 bases). This CDR3 is built from 15 residues. Germline V lookup: CDR1 MNHEY, CDR2 SVGAGI. Trimming left V 2 bases short and J 0 bases short, with 10 bases between. CDR3 coding DNA: TGTGCCAGCAGTTACCCGAGGGGGTCTAACTATGGCTACACCTTC. Translation: CASSYPRGSNYGYTF.

V is TRBV18 and J is TRBJ2-6, with 9 bases identical to TRBD1. The CDR3 is 18 amino acids. Germline V gene sequence: CDR1 KGHSH, CDR2 LQKENI. V was clipped by 1 base and J by 4 bases; unmatched bases: 8. This CDR3 is CASSPLAQGAQGANVLTF. The CDR3 DNA is TGTGCCAGCTCACCACTCGCACAGGGGGCGCAGGGGGCCAACGTCCTGACTTTC.

The chain recombines TRBV5-1 with TRBJ2-5; 15 nucleotides line up with TRBD2. The germline V gene has CDR1 SGHRS and CDR2 YFSETQ. V dropped 4 bases and J dropped 3; count of bases not matched to a gene: 4. The CDR3 contains 16 residues. CDR3 sequence (DNA): TGCGCCAGCAGCCTTGGGACTAGCGGGAGGAAAGAGACCCAGTACTTC. Residues: CASSLGTSGRKETQYF.

This CDR3 is CASSPTGSEDNEQFF. Here the CDR3 DNA reads TGCGCCAGCAGCCCGACAGGATCAGAGGACAATGAGCAGTTCTTC. The chain uses TRBV4-3 and TRBJ2-1, with D tentatively TRBD1 (6 bases). CDR1 and CDR2 (germline): LGHNA, YSLEER. V was trimmed by 4 bases and J by 5 bases, leaving 15 bases between them. The CDR3 has 15 amino acids.

The V and J genes are TRBV19 and TRBJ2-7; possibly TRBD1 for D (5 bases). Per the germline V gene, CDR1 is LNHDA and CDR2 is SQIVND (reference sequence). V lost 5 bases and J 5 bases, leaving 13 bases between the germline ends. This CDR3 has 13 residues. This CDR3 is CASSSGKGHEQYF. The CDR3 bases are TGTGCCAGTAGTTCAGGGAAAGGGCACGAGCAGTACTTC.

The rearrangement joins TRBV28 to TRBJ2-2; D is perhaps TRBD2 (6 bases). V was pared by 0 bases and J by 1 base, with 9 bases between. This CDR3 is 16 amino acids long. Looked up from germline, CDR1 is MDHEN and CDR2 is SYDVKM. CDR3 sequence: CASSLWEEGNTGELFF. The CDR3 region has the DNA TGTGCCAGCAGTTTATGGGAGGAGGGGAACACCGGGGAGCTGTTTTTT.

The V and J genes are TRBV11-3 and TRBJ2-7; 8 nucleotides agree with TRBD1. This CDR3 is 14 amino acids long. V shed 5 bases and J 0 bases; nucleotides not matched to a gene: 3. The V gene's germline CDR1 is SGHNT and CDR2 YENEEA. CDR3 amino acids: CASSPGQGSYEQYF. The CDR3 nucleotides read TGTGCCAGCAGCCCAGGACAGGGCTCCTACGAGCAGTACTTC. Variable domain in full (rest from reference TRBV11-3 and TRBJ2-7): EAGVVQSPRYKIIEKKQPVAFWCNPISGHNTLYWYLQNLGQGPELLIRYENEEAVDDSQLPKDRFSAERLKGVDSTLKIQPAELGDSAVYLCASSPGQGSYEQYFGPGTRLTVT.

The chain recombines TRBV7-9 with TRBJ1-4; TRBD1 matches at 9 bases. After removal of 3 bases from V and 5 bases from J, the junction contained 4 bases not matched to a gene. Germline lookup yields CDR1 SEHNR and CDR2 FQNEAQ (reference sequence). This CDR3 comprises 15 residues. The CDR3 bases are TGTGCCAGCAGCTTGGCCGGGACAGGGAATGAAAAACTGTTTTTT. This gives the protein CASSLAGTGNEKLFF.

The gene calls are TRBV7-2 and TRBJ2-3; 12 nucleotides agree with TRBD2. The CDR3 extends over 15 amino acids. Trimming took 3 bases from V and 5 from J; bases not matched to a gene: 3. Germline lookup yields CDR1 SGHTA and CDR2 FQGNSA. CDR3 loop: CASSFLTSGRDTQYF. In DNA, the CDR3 is TGTGCCAGCAGCTTCCTGACTAGCGGGAGAGATACGCAGTATTTT.

Note on this clone: This specimen includes other DNA sequences encoding the same CDR3. The chain recombines TRBV2 with TRBJ2-3; 13 nucleotides agree with TRBD2. The germline V gene encodes CDR1 SNHLY and CDR2 FYNNEI. With V trimmed by 3 bases and J by 4 bases, 4 bases remained unmatched. The length of the CDR3 is 16 residues. CDR3 DNA sequence: TGTGCCAGCAGTGAGCGGACTAGCGGGAGTGCAGATACGCAGTATTTT. Translated: CASSERTSGSADTQYF.

Details on this clone: This is likely a read error, given that the CDR3 carries no conserved phenylalanine or tryptophan at its end. V gene TRBV6-5 combines with J gene TRBJ1-2; D possibly corresponds to TRBD1 (5 bases). The germline CDR1 and CDR2 sequences are MNHEY and SVGAGI. The CDR3 runs 15 residues. Trimming took 0 bases from V and 0 from J, leaving 8 bases between them. The CDR3 loop is CASSYSAGTNYGYTL. CDR3 DNA: TGTGCCAGCAGTTACTCGGCAGGGACTAACTATGGCTACACCCTC.

The J gene is TRBJ2-7, the V gene TRBV12-5, with 12 bases identical to TRBD2. V was clipped by 4 bases and J by 2 bases; unmatched bases: 9. Germline lookup yields CDR1 LGHNT and CDR2 FRNRAP. This CDR3 is built from 17 residues. CDR3 region: CASGWDRLAGVAYEQYF. Here the CDR3 DNA reads TGTGCTAGTGGTTGGGATCGACTAGCGGGAGTCGCCTACGAGCAGTACTTC.

The rearrangement links TRBV4-2 to TRBJ2-3; TRBD1 matches 7 bases. The germline V gene encodes CDR1 LGHNA and CDR2 YNFKEQ. This CDR3 spans 17 amino acids. With V trimmed by 0 bases and J by 3 bases, 9 bases remained unmatched. The DNA for the CDR3 is TGTGCCAGCAGCCAAGACCACAAGGGGGCTCGAACAGATACGCAGTATTTT. Translating it yields CASSQDHKGARTDTQYF.

This chain joins TRBV4-3 and TRBJ1-2, with TRBD1 identical over 7 bases. Germline lookup yields CDR1 LGHNA and CDR2 YSLEER. After removal of 4 bases from V and 5 bases from J, the junction contained 13 bases not matched to a gene. The CDR3 loop spans 16 amino acids. The CDR3 coding sequence is TGCGCCAGCAGCCCAGGACAGGCCGACTCCTCTTATGGCTACACCTTC. Protein product: CASSPGQADSSYGYTF.